This T cell receptor (beta chain) was sequenced in a study of cytomegalovirus exposure and HLA in healthy donors. Notes on the study in general: Altogether, 160 or so TCR beta chains were recorded as cytomegalovirus-associated. Follow-up analysis found HLA locus-dependent TCR association rates, highest for DRB1 and lowest for HLA-C. A reported reduction in N-insertions relative to the approximately 690-donor mean was seen in an Asian-associated ancestry cluster in a later analysis.

Primers for the PCR totalled 60 Vbeta and 13 Jbeta. TCRdb's table, derived via immunoSEQ multiplex PCR, lists solely in-frame clones and lacks some. The sample carries about 220,000 clones, more than 75% recorded once. A remark on this clone: Its antigen remains unknown. One end of the junction is discordant with germline, which a read error may explain. Other DNA sequences in this specimen translate into the identical CDR3.

The receptor comes from a middle-aged woman in good health and CMV-seropositive. Material: PBMCs.

The CDR3, as DNA: TGTTCCAGCAGCCCGGTAGGGGGAAACACTGAAGCTTTCTTT. Amino acids: CSSSPVGGNTEAFF. The chain combines TRBV7-9 with TRBJ1-1; D might be TRBD1 (6 bases). Germline-derived CDR1 and CDR2 are SEHNR and FQNEAQ (reference sequence). CDR3 size: 14 residues.